One sample yielded the 14 T cell receptor beta chains listed below, sequenced in a study of blood T cell repertoires in COVID-19. Clones were read by immunoSEQ multiplex PCR, and TCRdb kept only the in-frame ones, dropping some. The top ten hold 6.6% of the sample, which has about 130,000 clones, 65% to 90% seen once. Sequences were obtained from peripheral blood. The receptors come from a man aged 80 or over with active or convalescent COVID-19.

This chain uses TRBV6-6 with TRBJ1-3; 7 bases match TRBD1. With V trimmed by 10 bases and J by 0 bases, 3 bases remained unmatched. This CDR3 contains 13 residues. CDR1 and CDR2 from the germline V gene are MNHNY and SVGAGI (reference sequence). CDR3 sequence: CATWTGSGNTIYF. The CDR3 nucleotides are TGTGCCACCTGGACAGGCTCTGGAAACACCATATATTTT.

V gene TRBV11-3 combines with J gene TRBJ2-3, with D maybe TRBD2 (5 bases). CDR3 length equals 15 residues. CDR1 and CDR2 from the germline V gene are SGHNT and YENEEA. V dropped 1 base and J dropped 5 bases, with 13 bases sitting between them. The CDR3 DNA follows: TGTGCCAGCAGCTTAGGAGGGCAGGTGTTAGATACGCAGTATTTT. As protein: CASSLGGQVLDTQYF.

The DNA for the CDR3 is TGTGCCAGCATCGCGACTAGCGGGACCGCCTACGAGCAGTACTTC. Translated: CASIATSGTAYEQYF. The chain couples TRBV28 to TRBJ2-7; 11 bases are a match to TRBD2. The CDR3 has 15 amino acids. V was pared by 7 bases and J by 2 bases, with 7 bases of the junction left unmatched. In germline, CDR1 is MDHEN, CDR2 SYDVKM.

V is TRBV5-4 and J is TRBJ2-1; D possibly corresponds to TRBD1 (5 bases). V lost 4 bases and J 10 bases, leaving 15 bases between the germline ends. Per germline, CDR1 SGHNT and CDR2 YYREEE (reference sequence). The CDR3 totals 13 residues. This CDR3 reads CASSIRTSPEQFF. CDR3 nucleotide sequence: TGTGCCAGCAGCATTAGGACATCCCCCGAGCAGTTCTTC.

The rearrangement joins TRBV19 to TRBJ1-5; 9 nucleotides align to TRBD1. V gave up 5 bases and J gave up 4 bases; unmatched junction bases: 9. The CDR3 totals 16 residues. The germline V gene encodes CDR1 LNHDA and CDR2 SQIVND (reference sequence). DNA of the CDR3: TGTGCCAGTAGTCGGGACAGGGACCAAAGGAATCAGCCCCAGCATTTT. Its protein product is CASSRDRDQRNQPQHF.

The rearrangement joins TRBV28 to TRBJ2-3, with no clear D. The V gene lost 6 bases and the J gene lost 5 bases, with 12 bases spanning the gap. This CDR3 region has 13 residues. CDR1 is MDHEN and CDR2 is SYDVKM in the germline V gene. The CDR3 loop is CASSPPGLDTQYF. CDR3 coding DNA: TGTGCCAGCAGCCCACCCGGGTTAGATACGCAGTATTTT.

CDR3 DNA sequence: TGTGCCTGGAGTCTTTCCTACCGCGGGGAGCTGTTTTTT. Its protein is CAWSLSYRGELFF. The chain has TRBV30 and TRBJ2-2; D not certain. Per the germline V gene, CDR1 is GTSNPN and CDR2 is SVGIG (reference sequence). Trimming took off 2 bases at V and 7 bases at J, with 11 bases between the two ends. The CDR3 contains 13 residues.

Concerning this clone itself: Relative to the germline gene, one junction end is altered; a read error may explain this. The same CDR3 arises from other DNA sequences in this sample as well. The rearrangement uses TRBV28 and TRBJ2-7; perhaps TRBD2 as D (5 bases). The CDR3 has 15 residues. Germline V gene lookup returns CDR1 MDHEN and CDR2 SYDVKM. CDR3 sequence (DNA): TGTGCCAGTAGTTCTAATGGCCGGGGTTCCTACGAGCAGTACTTC. As protein: CASSSNGRGSYEQYF.

The rearrangement joins TRBV5-6 to TRBJ1-1; 8 bases fit TRBD1. With 4 bases clipped from V and 3 bases from J, the junction kept 5 bases outside the gene matches. Per the germline V gene, CDR1 is SGHDT and CDR2 is YYEEEE. The CDR3 extends over 14 amino acids. The chain's CDR3 is CASSQGALDTEAFF. CDR3 bases: TGTGCCAGCAGCCAGGGGGCGCTGGACACTGAAGCTTTCTTT.

This clone was observed once. This sequence joins TRBV5-1 and TRBJ1-3; D call uncertain. Deletions cut 0 bases from V and 7 bases from J, with 8 bases between. The CDR3 is 13 residues long. Germline CDR1 reads SGHRS; CDR2 reads YFSETQ. The CDR3 DNA is TGCGCCAGCAGCTTGGACGTCCGGAACACCATATATTTT. This translates into CASSLDVRNTIYF. Using reference TRBV5-1 and TRBJ1-3 for the parts outside the CDR3, the full variable domain is KAGVTQTPRYLIKTRGQQVTLSCSPISGHRSVSWYQQTPGQGLQFLFEYFSETQRNKGNFPGRFSGRQFSNSRSEMNVSTLELGDSALYLCASSLDVRNTIYFGEGSWLTVV.

V usage is TRBV28 and J usage is TRBJ1-5; the match to TRBD1 covers 7 bases. Germline CDR1 reads MDHEN; CDR2 reads SYDVKM. This CDR3 is 14 amino acids long. Trimming took 6 bases from V and 1 from J; bases not matched to a gene: 3. The CDR3, as DNA: TGTGCCAGCAGGAAACAGGGGAGCAATCAGCCCCAGCATTTT. Its protein is CASRKQGSNQPQHF. Full variable domain (rest looked up from reference TRBV28 and TRBJ1-5): DVKVTQSSRYLVKRTGEKVFLECVQDMDHENMFWYRQDPGLGLRLIYFSYDVKMKEKGDIPEGYSVSREKKERFSLILESASTNQTSMYLCASRKQGSNQPQHFGDGTRLSIL.

The chain uses TRBV19 and TRBJ1-1; TRBD1 is a possible D gene (5 bases). This CDR3 region has 15 residues. Germline CDR1 LNHDA, CDR2 SQIVND (reference sequence). The ends were cut back, 2 bases at V and 3 bases at J, with 13 bases in the middle. The CDR3 loop reads CASSIPRRVDTEAFF. The CDR3 region has the DNA TGTGCCAGTAGTATACCCCGCAGGGTGGACACTGAAGCTTTCTTT.

This clone was observed a few times. The chain uses TRBV6-5 and TRBJ2-7, with D possibly TRBD1 on 6 matching bases. This CDR3 is built from 15 residues. From germline, CDR1 is MNHEY and CDR2 SVGAGI. V dropped 0 bases and J dropped 6 bases, with 15 bases sitting between them. The CDR3 reads CASSYSATGYGEQYF. The DNA for the CDR3 is TGTGCCAGCAGTTACTCAGCAACAGGGTATGGCGAGCAGTACTTC.

The V gene is TRBV6-6, the J gene TRBJ1-2; the D gene is possibly TRBD1 (5 bases). Germline lookup yields CDR1 MNHNY and CDR2 SVGAGI (reference sequence). The CDR3 is made up of 15 amino acids. The V and J ends lost 6 bases and 4 bases respectively, with 18 bases between them. This CDR3 reads CASSLPGGDSYGYTF. In nucleotides, the CDR3 is TGTGCCAGCAGCCTACCGGGGGGGGATTCCTATGGCTACACCTTC.